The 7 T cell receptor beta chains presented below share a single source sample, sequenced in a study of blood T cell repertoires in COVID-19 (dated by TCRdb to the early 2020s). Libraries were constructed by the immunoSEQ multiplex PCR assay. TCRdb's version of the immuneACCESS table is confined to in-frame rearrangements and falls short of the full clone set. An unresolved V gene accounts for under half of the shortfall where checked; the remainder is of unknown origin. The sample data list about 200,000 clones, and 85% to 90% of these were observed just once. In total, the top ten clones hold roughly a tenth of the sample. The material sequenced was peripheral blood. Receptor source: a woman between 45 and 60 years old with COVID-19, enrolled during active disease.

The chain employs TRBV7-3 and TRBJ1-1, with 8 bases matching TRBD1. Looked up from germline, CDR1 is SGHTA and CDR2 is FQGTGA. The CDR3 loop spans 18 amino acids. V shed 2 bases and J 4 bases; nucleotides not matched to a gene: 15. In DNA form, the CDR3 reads TGTGCCAGCAGCTTAGCCCCCGGGACAGGAAGCTGGGGCACTGAAGCTTTCTTT. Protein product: CASSLAPGTGSWGTEAFF.

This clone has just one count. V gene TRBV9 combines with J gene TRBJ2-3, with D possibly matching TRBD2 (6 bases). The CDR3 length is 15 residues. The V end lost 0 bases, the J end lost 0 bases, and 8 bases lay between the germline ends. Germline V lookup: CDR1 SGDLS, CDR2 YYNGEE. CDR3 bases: TGTGCCAGCAGCGTAGAGGGACTTAGCACAGATACGCAGTATTTT. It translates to CASSVEGLSTDTQYF.

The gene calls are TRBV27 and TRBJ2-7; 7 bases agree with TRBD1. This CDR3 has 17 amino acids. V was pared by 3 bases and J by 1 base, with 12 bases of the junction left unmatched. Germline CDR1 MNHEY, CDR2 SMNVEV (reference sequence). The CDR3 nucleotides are TGTGCCAGCAGTTTTGTTCTACGGGACAGAAGATCCTACGAGCAGTACGTC. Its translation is CASSFVLRDRRSYEQYV.

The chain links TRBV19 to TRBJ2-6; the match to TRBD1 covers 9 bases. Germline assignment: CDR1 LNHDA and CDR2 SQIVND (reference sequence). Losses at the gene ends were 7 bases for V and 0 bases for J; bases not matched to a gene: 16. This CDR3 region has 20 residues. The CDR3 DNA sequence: TGTGCCAGTATTGGTCGACCCCCGGGACAGGGCTTCTCTGGGGCCAACGTCCTGACTTTC. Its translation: CASIGRPPGQGFSGANVLTF.

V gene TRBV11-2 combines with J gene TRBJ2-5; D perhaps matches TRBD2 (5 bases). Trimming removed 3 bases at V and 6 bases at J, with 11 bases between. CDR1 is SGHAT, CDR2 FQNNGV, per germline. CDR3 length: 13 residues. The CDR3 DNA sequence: TGTGCCAGCAGCTTCCCAGCGGTAAAGACCCAGTACTTC. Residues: CASSFPAVKTQYF.

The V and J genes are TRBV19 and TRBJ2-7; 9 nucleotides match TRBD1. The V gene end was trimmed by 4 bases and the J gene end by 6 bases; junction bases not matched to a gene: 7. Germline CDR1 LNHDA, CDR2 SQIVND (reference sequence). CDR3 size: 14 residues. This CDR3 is CASSTTGGFGEQYF. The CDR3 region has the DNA TGTGCCAGTAGTACCACAGGGGGCTTTGGCGAGCAGTACTTC.

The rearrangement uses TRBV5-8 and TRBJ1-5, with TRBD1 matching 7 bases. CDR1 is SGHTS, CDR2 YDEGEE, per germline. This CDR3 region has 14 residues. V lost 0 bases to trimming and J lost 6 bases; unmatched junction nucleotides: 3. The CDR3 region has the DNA TGTGCCAGCAGCTTGGAGAGGGGGCCTCAGCCCCAGCATTTT. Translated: CASSLERGPQPQHF. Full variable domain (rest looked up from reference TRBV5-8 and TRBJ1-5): EAGVTQSPTHLIKTRGQQATLRCSPISGHTSVYWYQQALGLGLQFLLWYDEGEERNRGNFPPRFSGRQFPNYSSELNVNALELEDSALYLCASSLERGPQPQHFGDGTRLSIL.